Following are 28 T cell receptor beta chains from one sample sequenced in a study of T cell responses to AZD1222 COVID-19 vaccine. TCRdb's copy holds only in-frame clones and misses some; the assay was immunoSEQ multiplex PCR. The sample includes 130,000 or so clones, over 90% of them seen just once. The sequencing used peripheral blood, collected on day 0 of AZD1222 vaccination. These receptors were taken from an adult in good health.

This CDR3 is CASSPHPAGTGNTIYF. The CDR3 region has the DNA TGTGCCAGCAGCCCCCATCCGGCAGGCACTGGAAACACCATATATTTT. The V call is TRBV3-1 (or the pseudogene TRBV3-2), the J call TRBJ1-3; no clear D. The CDR3 runs to 16 residues. Looked up from germline, CDR1 is LGHDT and CDR2 is YNNKEL (reference sequence). Trimming removed 4 bases at V and 2 bases at J, with 15 bases between.

The chain combines TRBV21-1 with TRBJ1-1. TRBV21-1 constitutes a pseudogene. The CDR3 spans 13 residues. CDR3 in DNA: TGTGCCAGCAGCAAAGCGGGAGGCACTGAAGCTTTCTTT. Amino acids: CASSKAGGTEAFF.

The count of this clone is one. The rearrangement uses TRBV19 and TRBJ2-1; TRBD2 agrees at 8 bases. The V segment lost 8 bases and the J segment 0 bases; nucleotides outside the gene matches: 6. The CDR3 is made up of 15 amino acids. Germline lookup yields CDR1 LNHDA and CDR2 SQIVND (reference sequence). This chain's CDR3 is CASASGSSSYNEQFF. DNA for the CDR3: TGTGCCAGTGCTAGCGGGTCAAGCTCCTACAATGAGCAGTTCTTC.

The J gene is TRBJ2-7, the V gene TRBV4-1; 7 bases line up with TRBD2. V trimming: 0 bases; J trimming: 5 bases; junction bases outside the gene matches: 7. The CDR3 is 15 amino acids. Germline lookup yields CDR1 MGHRA and CDR2 YSYEKL. CDR3 sequence reads: CASSQDPGGGNEQYF. The CDR3 coding sequence is TGCGCCAGCAGCCAAGATCCGGGGGGTGGTAACGAGCAGTACTTC.

CDR3 loop: CASNRGPTEAFF. In DNA form, the CDR3 reads TGTGCCTCGAACAGGGGGCCGACTGAAGCTTTCTTT. The chain combines TRBV30 with TRBJ1-1; 9 nucleotides match TRBD1. The V segment lost 7 bases and the J segment 5 bases; nucleotides outside the gene matches: 5. Germline values: CDR1 GTSNPN, CDR2 SVGIG (reference sequence). CDR3 length: 12 amino acids.

J is TRBJ2-3 and V is TRBV11-2; possible D gene TRBD1, 5 bases. There are 11 residues in the CDR3. V shed 5 bases and J shed 10 bases, with 10 bases lying between them. The germline V gene has CDR1 SGHAT and CDR2 FQNNGV. The CDR3, as DNA: TGTGCCAGCAGCCTCAGGGATTCGCAGTATTTT. It translates to CASSLRDSQYF.

The V gene is TRBV11-3, the J gene TRBJ2-3, with D unresolved. Germline loops: CDR1 SGHNT, CDR2 YENEEA. V was cut by 6 bases and J by 4 bases, with 14 bases left in between. CDR3 length: 14 amino acids. DNA for the CDR3: TGTGCCAGCAGTCGTAGTCCCCTCGCAGATACGCAGTATTTT. Encoded protein: CASSRSPLADTQYF.

V and J are TRBV28 and TRBJ2-7, with 9 bases that match TRBD2. CDR3 length: 17 amino acids. J was trimmed by 2 bases and V by 6 bases; bases with no gene match: 14. From germline, CDR1 is MDHEN and CDR2 SYDVKM. The CDR3 nucleotides read TGTGCCAGCAGGCTCCTAACCCCTAGCGGGGTCACCTACGAGCAGTACTTC. Amino acid sequence: CASRLLTPSGVTYEQYF.

V gene TRBV19 combines with J gene TRBJ2-6; TRBD1 matches 7 bases. V lost 9 bases and J lost 0; bases outside the gene matches: 11. The germline gives CDR1 LNHDA, CDR2 SQIVND (reference sequence). The CDR3 spans 17 residues. The CDR3 DNA reads TGTGCCAGCACAACTCGGGACAGCCTCTCTGGGGCCAACGTCCTGACTTTC. Protein product: CASTTRDSLSGANVLTF.

The CDR3 DNA is TGTGCCAGCAGTGGGACCGGACGCCCCCTCAATGAGCAGTTCTTC. Protein product: CASSGTGRPLNEQFF. The gene calls are TRBV27 and TRBJ2-1; D tentatively fits TRBD1 or TRBD2 (5 bases each). Between the trimmed V and J ends, which lost 5 bases and 6 bases, there was a span of 17 bases. There are 15 residues in the CDR3. Germline V gives CDR1 MNHEY, CDR2 SMNVEV (reference sequence).

This chain uses TRBV9 with TRBJ2-3, with TRBD2 matching 10 bases. With 4 bases clipped from V and 4 bases from J, the junction kept 9 bases outside the gene matches. The CDR3 extends over 16 amino acids. Germline V CDR1 and CDR2: SGDLS, YYNGEE. The CDR3 DNA reads TGTGCCAGCAGCCCCCTAGCGGGAGCTACGGCAGATACGCAGTATTTT. This codes for CASSPLAGATADTQYF.

V gene TRBV7-2 combines with J gene TRBJ2-1; 14 bases are a match to TRBD2. Germline-derived CDR1 and CDR2 are SGHTA and FQGNSA. V trimming: 3 bases; J trimming: 8 bases; junction bases outside the gene matches: 9. This CDR3 has 17 amino acids. The CDR3 bases are TGTGCCAGCAGCTTTCCGGGACTAGCGGGAGACGTCGATGAGCAGTTCTTC. It translates to CASSFPGLAGDVDEQFF.

The chain links TRBV30 to TRBJ2-2, with D perhaps TRBD2 (6 bases). Trimming took 3 bases from V and 6 from J, leaving 11 bases between them. Germline values: CDR1 GTSNPN, CDR2 SVGIG (reference sequence). The CDR3 has 13 residues. CDR3 sequence: CAWSRGFPGELFF. In DNA form, the CDR3 reads TGTGCCTGGAGCCGGGGGTTCCCCGGGGAGCTGTTTTTT.

This chain joins TRBV6-5 and TRBJ1-6; D gene ambiguous. Trimming cost V 2 bases and J 11 bases, with 13 bases left between them. Germline V gives CDR1 MNHEY, CDR2 SVGAGI. The length of the CDR3 is 14 residues. CDR3 residues: CASSYAEGRTPLHF. DNA for the CDR3: TGTGCCAGCAGTTACGCGGAGGGCAGGACACCCCTCCACTTT.

The V gene is TRBV9, the J gene TRBJ1-1, with TRBD1 identical over 9 bases. Germline CDR1 is SGDLS and CDR2 is YYNGEE. This CDR3 is 15 amino acids long. The ends lost 0 bases at V and 5 bases at J; junction bases unmatched: 5. The CDR3 bases are TGTGCCAGCAGCGTAGAGGGACAGGGTAGGACTGAAGCTTTCTTT. This translates into CASSVEGQGRTEAFF.

This clone has just one count. The chain carries TRBV11-2 and TRBJ2-5, with 10 positions matching TRBD2. The J segment lost 2 bases and the V segment lost 4 bases, leaving 16 bases of the junction unmatched. CDR3 length: 19 residues. Germline CDR1 and CDR2: SGHAT and FQNNGV. This CDR3 is CASSSYGGSGGSPQETQYF. In DNA, the CDR3 is TGTGCCAGCAGCTCATACGGGGGTAGCGGGGGGTCGCCTCAAGAGACCCAGTACTTC.

The V call is TRBV5-3, the J call TRBJ1-5; TRBD1 agrees at 8 bases. TRBV5-3 is noted as an ORF with a role that remains uncertain. The CDR3 is made up of 17 amino acids. Trimming removed 1 base from V and 3 bases from J; junction bases left unmatched: 9. The CDR3 sequence is CARSLSWWDRHNQPQHF. CDR3 sequence (DNA): TGTGCCAGAAGCTTGTCATGGTGGGACAGGCACAATCAGCCCCAGCATTTT.

V is TRBV30 and J is TRBJ2-7, with 8 nucleotides matching TRBD1. Germline loops: CDR1 GTSNPN, CDR2 SVGIG (reference sequence). V trimming: 5 bases; J trimming: 3 bases; junction bases outside the gene matches: 6. The CDR3 loop spans 13 amino acids. The CDR3 sequence is CAWEDREHYEQYF. The CDR3 DNA is TGTGCCTGGGAGGACAGGGAGCACTACGAGCAGTACTTC.

The chain has TRBV7-3 and TRBJ1-3, with a possible D match to TRBD1 (5 bases). CDR1 is SGHTA and CDR2 is FQGTGA in the germline V gene. V was shortened by 1 base and J by 0 bases, with 19 bases between the two germline ends. This CDR3 region has 19 residues. The CDR3 bases are TGTGCCAGCAGCTTAAATCCCCTTGACAGCTTAAGCTCTGGAAACACCATATATTTT. This codes for CASSLNPLDSLSSGNTIYF.

V and J are TRBV12-3 or TRBV12-4 and TRBJ1-2; TRBD1 is a possible D gene (6 bases). The germline V and J ends were trimmed by 6 bases and 4 bases, with 12 bases remaining between them. CDR3 size: 13 residues. CDR3: CASSLGQLYGYTF. The CDR3 region has the DNA TGTGCCAGCAGCCTCGGACAGCTCTATGGCTACACCTTC.

The chain has TRBV6-5 and TRBJ1-1; no reliable D call. The CDR3 is made up of 13 amino acids. V was cut by 6 bases and J by 3 bases, with 11 bases left in between. The V gene's germline CDR1 is MNHEY and CDR2 SVGAGI. The CDR3 reads CASRKGVDTEAFF. Written as DNA, the CDR3 is TGTGCCAGCAGGAAGGGAGTGGACACTGAAGCTTTCTTT.

The chain carries TRBV5-8 and TRBJ1-5; 8 nucleotides match TRBD1. The CDR3 extends over 18 amino acids. The V segment lost 3 bases and the J segment 1 base; nucleotides outside the gene matches: 12. CDR1 is SGHTS, CDR2 YDEGEE, per germline. CDR3 sequence (DNA): TGTGCCAGCAGCTCCTGGACAGGGATAATTTTCAGCAATCAGCCCCAGCATTTT. It specifies CASSSWTGIIFSNQPQHF.

The chain has TRBV9 and TRBJ2-2, with 10 positions matching TRBD2. Trimming at V came to 0 bases and at J to 7 bases, leaving 6 bases not matched to a gene. The CDR3 has 16 residues. Germline CDR1 reads SGDLS; CDR2 reads YYNGEE. CDR3 DNA: TGTGCCAGCAGCGTAGGAAGCGGGGGGGCCTTCGGGGAGCTGTTTTTT. The encoded protein is CASSVGSGGAFGELFF. Full variable domain (remainder filled in from reference TRBV9 and TRBJ2-2): DSGVTQTPKHLITATGQRVTLRCSPRSGDLSVYWYQQSLDQGLQFLIQYYNGEERAKGNILERFSAQQFPDLHSELNLSSLELGDSALYFCASSVGSGGAFGELFFGEGSRLTVL.

A single count supports this clone. CDR3 loop: CASSPSSLYEQYF. CDR3 coding DNA: TGTGCCAGCAGCCCATCTAGCTTGTACGAGCAGTACTTC. The chain uses TRBV3-1 (or the pseudogene TRBV3-2) and TRBJ2-7; D might be TRBD2 (5 bases). Trimming left V 4 bases short and J 4 bases short, with 11 bases between. The germline CDR1 and CDR2 sequences are LGHDT and YNNKEL (reference sequence). This CDR3 is 13 amino acids long.

This sequence joins TRBV19 and TRBJ1-1, with D hard to call. The CDR3 has 14 amino acids. The V and J ends lost 6 bases and 1 base respectively, with 12 bases between them. CDR1 and CDR2 (germline): LNHDA, SQIVND (reference sequence). The CDR3 sequence is CASSNDAANTEAFF. The CDR3 nucleotides are TGTGCCAGTAGCAATGACGCCGCGAACACTGAAGCTTTCTTT. The variable domain in full, with the rest retrieved from reference TRBV19 and TRBJ1-1, is DGGITQSPKYLFRKEGQNVTLSCEQNLNHDAMYWYRQDPGQGLRLIYYSQIVNDFQKGDIAEGYSVSREKKESFPLTVTSAQKNPTAFYLCASSNDAANTEAFFGQGTRLTVV.

J is TRBJ2-7 and V is TRBV4-1; perhaps TRBD1 as D (6 bases). Per germline, CDR1 MGHRA and CDR2 YSYEKL. With 1 base removed from V and 2 bases from J, the gap between germline ends came to 12 bases. The CDR3 has 15 amino acids. The CDR3 here is CASSQGQTGPYEQYF. In DNA, the CDR3 is TGCGCCAGCAGCCAAGGGCAAACAGGGCCCTACGAGCAGTACTTC.

The rearrangement links TRBV2 to TRBJ1-2, with D possibly matching TRBD1 (5 bases). V was cut by 10 bases and J by 2 bases, with 11 bases left in between. Germline CDR1 reads SNHLY; CDR2 reads FYNNEI. This CDR3 has 12 amino acids. CDR3 DNA: TGTGCCACCGGGACGGAGAACTATGGCTACACCTTC. Translation gives CATGTENYGYTF.

The rearrangement uses TRBV19 and TRBJ2-1; 13 nucleotides align to TRBD2. This CDR3 region has 15 residues. V lost 5 bases to trimming and J lost 6 bases; unmatched junction nucleotides: 4. Germline assignment: CDR1 LNHDA and CDR2 SQIVND (reference sequence). CDR3 DNA sequence: TGTGCCAGTAGTCAGGGACTAGCGGGGCGCAATGAGCAGTTCTTC. Its protein product is CASSQGLAGRNEQFF.